This section outlines one T cell receptor beta chain sequence together with its context. These data are taken from a study of T-cell reconstitution after alpha-beta-depleted transplantation in children. CDR3 length: 16 amino acids. The V gene end was trimmed by 0 bases and the J gene end by 9 bases; junction bases not matched to a gene: 11. From germline, CDR1 is DFQATT and CDR2 SNEGSKA (reference sequence). During its preparation, the TCRbeta library received unique molecular identifiers. TCRdb passed the PCR reads through MiXCR, listing each CDR3 protein once. The sample consists of about 440,000 distinct CDR3 sequences, approximately 41% of them appearing once.

The chain joins TRBV20-1 to TRBJ2-1; 10 nucleotides agree with TRBD2. The clonotype comes from a girl aged 2 to 9 with aplastic anemia, due to receive a stem cell transplant. The sequencing here drew on PBMCs, taken before TCRalphabeta/CD19-depleted stem cell transplant. The CDR3: CSARESSGRVIVEQFF. CDR3 DNA sequence: TGCAGTGCTAGAGAGTCTAGCGGGAGAGTAATCGTTGAGCAGTTCTTC.